This T cell receptor (beta chain) was recovered during a study of T cells after yellow fever vaccination. Study in general: Preparation of the low-cell-number fractions used SMART-Seq v4 Ultra Low Input. Study observations and caveats: Few clonotypes appeared in both CD4 and CD8 compartments. Boosting was followed by the reappearance of most primary-vaccination clones (roughly 95% CD4, 70% to 90% CD8).

A word on this clonotype: No antigen is known for it.

Deletions cut 5 bases from V and 6 bases from J, with 13 bases between. Germline lookup yields CDR1 SGHTA and CDR2 FQGNSA. CDR3 length: 13 amino acids. A process of 5'RACE template switching, which added a universal primer site and UMIs, was used to make TCR cDNA. Using its own MiXCR run on the 5' RACE reads, TCRdb lists one record per CDR3 protein. This sample carries 150,000 or so distinct CDR3 sequences, 7% to 10% of them seen once, and the ten largest clones take around 33%. The J gene is TRBJ1-2, the V gene TRBV7-2; unclear D gene. Sequencing was performed on CD8+ T cells sorted from PBMCs, taken 45 days after the yellow fever booster vaccination. The origin of this receptor is a man aged 18 to 35 who received the YFV17D yellow fever vaccine. The CDR3 nucleotides read TGTGCCAGCAGCAGGCAGCCCAGAGATGGCTACACCTTC. Its protein is CASSRQPRDGYTF.